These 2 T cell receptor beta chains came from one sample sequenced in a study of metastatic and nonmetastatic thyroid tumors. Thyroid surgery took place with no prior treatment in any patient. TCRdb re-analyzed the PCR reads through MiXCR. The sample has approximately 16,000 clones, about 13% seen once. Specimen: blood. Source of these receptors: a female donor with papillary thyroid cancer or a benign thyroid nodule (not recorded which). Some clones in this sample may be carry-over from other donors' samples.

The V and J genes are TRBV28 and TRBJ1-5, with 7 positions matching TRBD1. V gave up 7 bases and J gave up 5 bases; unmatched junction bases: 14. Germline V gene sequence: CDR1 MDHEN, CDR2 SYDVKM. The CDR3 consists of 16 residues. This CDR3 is CASIPPRTGGDQPQHF. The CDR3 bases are TGTGCCAGCATTCCGCCCCGGACAGGTGGAGATCAGCCCCAGCATTTT.

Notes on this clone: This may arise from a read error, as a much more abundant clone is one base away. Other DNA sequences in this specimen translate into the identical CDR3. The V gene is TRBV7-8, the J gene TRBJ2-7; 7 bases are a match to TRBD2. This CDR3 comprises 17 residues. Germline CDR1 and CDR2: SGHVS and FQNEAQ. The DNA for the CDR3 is TGTGCTAGCAGCTTATGGGGGGGGACGAATGCCCCCTACGAGCAGTACTTC. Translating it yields CASSLWGGTNAPYEQYF. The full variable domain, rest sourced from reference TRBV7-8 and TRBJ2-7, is GAGVSQSPRYKVAKRGQDVALRCDPISGHVSLFWYQQALGQGPEFLTYFQNEAQLDKSGLPSDRFFAERPEGSVSTLKIQRTQQEDSAVYLCASSLWGGTNAPYEQYFGPGTRLTVT.